This T cell receptor beta chain was identified during a study of T-cell reconstitution after alpha-beta-depleted transplantation in children. It was with unique molecular identifiers that the TCRbeta library was prepared. MiXCR, run by TCRdb on the PCR reads, gives a single entry per CDR3 protein. The table records about 230,000 distinct CDR3 sequences, approximately 10% of them present only once. The CDR3 is 13 residues long. Germline CDR1 reads SNHLY; CDR2 reads FYNNEI. V was trimmed by 5 bases and J by 13 bases, leaving 18 bases between them. This clonotype has a handful of counts. The source material was PBMCs, sampled before TCRalphabeta/CD19-depleted stem cell transplant. This chain joins TRBV2 and TRBJ2-1; no reliable D call. The source is a child younger than two with acute myeloid leukemia, due to receive a stem cell transplant. The DNA for the CDR3 is TGTGCCAGCAGTTCGCCGGGTAGGGTTCACCAGTTCTTC. It is translated as CASSSPGRVHQFF. The full variable domain, with the rest looked up from reference TRBV2 and TRBJ2-1, is EPEVTQTPSHQVTQMGQEVILRCVPISNHLYFYWYRQILGQKVEFLVSFYNNEISEKSEIFDDQFSVERPDGSNFTLKIRSTKLEDSAMYFCASSSPGRVHQFFGPGTRLTVL.